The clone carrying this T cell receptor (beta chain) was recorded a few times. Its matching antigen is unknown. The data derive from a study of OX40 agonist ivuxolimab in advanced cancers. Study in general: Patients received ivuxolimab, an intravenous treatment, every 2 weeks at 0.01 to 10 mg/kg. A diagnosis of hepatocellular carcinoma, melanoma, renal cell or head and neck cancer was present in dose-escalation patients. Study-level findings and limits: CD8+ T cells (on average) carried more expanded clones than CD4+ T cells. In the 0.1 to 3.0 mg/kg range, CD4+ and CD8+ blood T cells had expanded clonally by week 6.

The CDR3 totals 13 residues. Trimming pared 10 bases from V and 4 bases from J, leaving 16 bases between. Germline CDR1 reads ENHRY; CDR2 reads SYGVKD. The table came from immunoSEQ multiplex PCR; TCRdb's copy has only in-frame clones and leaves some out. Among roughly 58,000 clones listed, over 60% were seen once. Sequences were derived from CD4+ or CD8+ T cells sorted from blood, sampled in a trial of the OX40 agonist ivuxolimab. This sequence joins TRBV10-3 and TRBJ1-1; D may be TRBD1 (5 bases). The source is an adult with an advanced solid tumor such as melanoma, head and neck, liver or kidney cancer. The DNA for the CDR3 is TGTGCCACTCGACACCTCGGGGGCACTGAAGCTTTCTTT. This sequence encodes CATRHLGGTEAFF.